This TCR beta chain is from a study of blood T cell repertoires in COVID-19. TCRdb's copy holds only in-frame clones and misses some; the assay was immunoSEQ multiplex PCR. The data hold 84,000 or so clones, with approximately 79% observed a single time. The sequence derives from a man between 70 and 80 years old with acute or convalescent COVID-19. What was sequenced was peripheral blood.

CDR3 amino acids: CASSPPGGELFF. In nucleotides, the CDR3 is TGTGCCAGCAGTCCACCCGGGGGGGAGCTGTTTTTT. The chain has TRBV28 and TRBJ2-2, with D unresolved. Germline V gene data show CDR1 as MDHEN and CDR2 as SYDVKM. The CDR3 has 12 residues. V was pared by 5 bases and J by 8 bases, with 9 bases between.